These T cell receptor beta chains were read from a single sample in a study of regulatory T cells in long-lasting Graves disease. TCRdb analysed the multiplex PCR reads with MiXCR anew, one entry per CDR3 protein. The top ten hold about 40% of the sample, which has over 650,000 distinct CDR3 sequences, 30% seen once. The source was peripheral blood mononuclear cells (PBMCs), collected when the disease was refractory, from a patient treated with antithyroid drugs. These receptors were collected from a female donor with Graves disease. The CDR3 runs from the conserved cysteine through the conserved F or W. A D gene is named only where the DNA matches it firmly. Only some rows state a clone size, as once, few, many or a class for expanded clones.

size	V	D	J	DNA	CDR3
NA	TRBV27	TRBD1	TRBJ2-6	TGTGCCAGCAGTTTCTTGGACAGGGGTCTTGGGGCCAACGTCCTGACTTTC	CASSFLDRGLGANVLTF
many	TRBV2	NA	TRBJ1-2	TGTGCCAGCAGTGAAGCGCTAGTGTATGGCTACACCTTC	CASSEALVYGYTF
NA	TRBV6-1	TRBD2	TRBJ2-5	TGTGCCAGCAGTCGGAGCGGGGGGACCCAAGAGACCCAGTACTTC	CASSRSGGTQETQYF
NA	TRBV19	NA	TRBJ2-2	TGTGCCAGTAGGGGGACACAACGCACCGGGGAGCTGTTTTTT	CASRGTQRTGELFF
few	TRBV12-5	NA	TRBJ2-2	TGTGCTAGTGGTTTCCGGTCGGAGCTGTTTTTT	CASGFRSELFF
many	TRBV12-3/TRBV12-4	TRBD2	TRBJ2-5	TGTGCCATCCGCGGGACTAGCGGGGGGCAAGAGACCCAGTACTTC	CAIRGTSGGQETQYF
NA	TRBV27	TRBD1	TRBJ1-1	TGTGCCAGCACCCCGCTCCGGGACAGCAACACTGAAGCTTTCTTT	CASTPLRDSNTEAFF
many	TRBV6-2/TRBV6-3	TRBD2	TRBJ2-6	TGTGCCAGCAGTTACTCGAGACTAGCGGGTAGCTCTGGGGCCAACGTCCTGACTTTC	CASSYSRLAGSSGANVLTF
NA	TRBV9	NA	TRBJ2-7	TGTGCCAGCAGCGTAGGGGCTAGACAGTACGAGCAGTACTTC	CASSVGARQYEQYF
NA	TRBV4-1	TRBD2	TRBJ2-5	TGCGCCAGCAGCCAAGGACTAGCGGGAGGTAATATAAAGACCCAGTACTTC	CASSQGLAGGNIKTQYF
NA	TRBV3-1	TRBD1	TRBJ2-7	TGTGCCAGCAGCCTCAAGGGAGGACAGGGGGCTAGCAGGTACTTC	CASSLKGGQGASRYF
few	TRBV12-3/TRBV12-4	TRBD1	TRBJ1-4	TGTGCCAGCAGTTTACAGACAGGGGGAACTAATGAAAAACTGTTTTTT	CASSLQTGGTNEKLFF
once	TRBV20-1	TRBD2	TRBJ2-3	TGCAGTGCTAGAGATTGGGGGGGAGCCACAGATACGCAGTATTTT	CSARDWGGATDTQYF
NA	TRBV28	TRBD2	TRBJ2-7	TGTGCCAGCACAAAGGGGACTAGCGGCTACGAGCAGTACTTC	CASTKGTSGYEQYF
few	TRBV20-1	NA	TRBJ2-7	TGCAGTGCTAGAGATTGGACGTCGTACGAGCAGTACTTC	CSARDWTSYEQYF
few	TRBV11-2	TRBD2	TRBJ2-1	TGTGCCAGCAGCGCCGGGACTAGCGGGAGATTTGAGCAGTTCTTC	CASSAGTSGRFEQFF
NA	TRBV25-1	NA	TRBJ1-6	TGTGCCAGCAGTGCCCCCACGGTTGGGTCCTATAATTCACCCCTCCACTTT	CASSAPTVGSYNSPLHF
many	TRBV27	TRBD2	TRBJ2-7	TGTGCCAGCACCCTAAGTGGCGGGACTAGGTCCTACGAGCAGTACTTC	CASTLSGGTRSYEQYF
many	TRBV20-1	NA	TRBJ1-4	TGCAGTGCTAGTGCTGGAACTAATGAAAAACTGTTTTTT	CSASAGTNEKLFF
NA	TRBV7-2	NA	TRBJ1-2	TGTGCCAGCAGCTTAGTAGGCCTCTATGGCTACACCTTC	CASSLVGLYGYTF
many	TRBV28	TRBD1	TRBJ2-5	TGTGCCAGCAGGTCGGGACAGGGAGTCGAAGAGACCCAGTACTTC	CASRSGQGVEETQYF
once	TRBV30	NA	TRBJ1-2	TGTGCCTGGAGTGTGTTGTCAGGAGATGGCTACACCTTC	CAWSVLSGDGYTF
NA	TRBV20-1	TRBD1	TRBJ1-2	TGCAGTGCCCCGGCAGGGGGGCTCTATGGCTACACCTTC	CSAPAGGLYGYTF
many	TRBV6-1	TRBD1	TRBJ2-7	TGTGCCAGCATACTGCGACCACAGGGGGCTTACGAGCAGTACTTC	CASILRPQGAYEQYF
few	TRBV12-3/TRBV12-4	TRBD1	TRBJ1-1	TGTGCCAGCAGCACGGGACAGGGAGCTTTCTTT	CASSTGQGAFF
NA	TRBV2	TRBD1	TRBJ1-5	TGTGCCAGCAGAGCGGGACAGGGTGACTATCAGCCCCAGCATTTT	CASRAGQGDYQPQHF
few	TRBV12-5	TRBD1	TRBJ2-4	TGTGCTAGTGCCAAGGACAGGGCGGGGTGGGACATTCAGTACTTC	CASAKDRAGWDIQYF
NA	TRBV20-1	NA	TRBJ2-7	TGCAGTGCTAAGCGCCCGCCGGGGCTGGGGTCCTACGAGCAGTACTTC	CSAKRPPGLGSYEQYF
many	TRBV28	NA	TRBJ2-7	TGTGCCAGCAGTTTAATTGGCGGAACCTACGAGCAGTACTTC	CASSLIGGTYEQYF
few	TRBV11-3	NA	TRBJ1-1	TGTGCCAGCAGCTTACCAGGGATGGGGGAAGCTTTCTTT	CASSLPGMGEAFF
NA	TRBV20-1	NA	TRBJ2-1	TGCAGTGCTAGTCCCCCTACAGGGTCCGGAGATGAGCAGTTCTTC	CSASPPTGSGDEQFF
NA	TRBV6-2/TRBV6-3	TRBD2	TRBJ2-7	TGTGCCGGTAGCGGGAGACGGTACGAGCAGTACTTC	CAGSGRRYEQYF
NA	TRBV27	TRBD1	TRBJ1-1	TGTGCCAGCAGCTTAAGGACAGGGCCCGGCTCTGAAGCTTTCTTT	CASSLRTGPGSEAFF
NA	TRBV7-9	NA	TRBJ1-2	TGTGCCAGCAGCTTAGCGATGAGGGGTCCTGGCTACACCTTC	CASSLAMRGPGYTF
NA	TRBV5-1	NA	TRBJ1-2	TGCGCCAGCAGCGTCGCCGACAACTATGGCTACACCTTC	CASSVADNYGYTF
NA	TRBV19	NA	TRBJ1-2	TGTGCCAGTAGTCCGAGACACGGAGGGAACTATGGCTACACCTTC	CASSPRHGGNYGYTF
NA	TRBV6-1	TRBD1	TRBJ2-5	TGTGCCAGCAGTGCACTCCGGGACAGTGAGACCCAGTACTTC	CASSALRDSETQYF